The TCR beta chain under discussion was sequenced for a study of T cell responses to AZD1222 COVID-19 vaccine. Unmatched junction bases numbered 4, after V lost 5 bases and J lost 1 base. Germline loops: CDR1 MDHEN, CDR2 SYDVKM. This CDR3 has 14 amino acids. This table comes from immunoSEQ multiplex PCR, and its TCRdb copy is limited to in-frame clones, with some not included. The sample records 120,000 or so clones, about 90% being singletons. The chain employs TRBV28 and TRBJ2-5; TRBD1 matches at 7 bases. The receptor comes from an adult in good health. The sequencing used peripheral blood, collected on day 0 of AZD1222 vaccination. In nucleotides, the CDR3 is TGTGCCAGCAGTACGTGGACAGGCCAAGAGACCCAGTACTTC. This translates into CASSTWTGQETQYF.